The entry below describes one TCR beta chain. The antigen remains unidentified. This sample was taken from a study of cytomegalovirus exposure and HLA in healthy donors. At the level of the study: The study placed approximately 80% of its 398 genotyped donors in the Caucasian-associated ancestry cluster.

The study's findings and limits: The majority of TCR sequences were rare, yet some public TCRs appeared in many donors. What a later analysis showed was that several of the most significant clusters appeared linked to common viral pathogens.

Germline V lookup: CDR1 ENHRY, CDR2 SYGVKD. CDR3 length: 13 residues. V gave up 5 bases and J gave up 4 bases, with 11 bases separating them. Primers for the PCR totalled 60 Vbeta and 13 Jbeta. In the original analysis: The authors later counted roughly 87 million unique TCR beta chains, about 11 million of them shared. Libraries were prepared by immunoSEQ multiplex PCR; TCRdb keeps only in-frame clonotypes and omits some of them. V, J and clone size were drawn from that table, and D and trimming were deduced from the DNA. The sample holds 35,000 or so clones; roughly 76% are singletons and the top ten take 7.5% to 10%.

The clonotype comes from a middle-aged woman in good health and CMV-seronegative. This sequence joins TRBV10-3 and TRBJ1-1; D is unclear. Sequences were obtained from PBMCs. The CDR3 reads CAISTVGSTEAFF. DNA of the CDR3: TGTGCCATCAGTACGGTAGGGAGCACTGAAGCTTTCTTT.